This TCR beta chain was retrieved from a study of T-cell reconstitution after alpha-beta-depleted transplantation in children. Germline CDR1 is MGHDK and CDR2 is SYGVNS. The CDR3 is 14 residues long. V shed 3 bases, J shed 6 bases, and the junction held 8 bases outside the gene matches. The TCRbeta library was prepared with unique molecular identifiers. TCRdb reprocessed the PCR reads via MiXCR and lists one record per CDR3 protein. The sample records roughly 50,000 distinct CDR3 sequences, 44% being singletons. Regarding the study as a whole: At around two months after transplant, the alpha-beta T cells were reportedly derived from several hundred expanded clones that came from non-depleted graft cells. Some patients showed high day-60 TCRbeta diversity, which derived from surviving recipient T cells and thymic progenitors.

Regarding this clonotype: Antigen specificity is unknown.

This sequence joins TRBV25-1 and TRBJ2-7; 7 positions agree with TRBD1. The TCR originated in a male patient younger than 18 who had a stem cell transplant for acute lymphoblastic leukemia, so the T cells may come from the graft donor. The specimen was PBMCs, mostly from graft donor cells, collected 360 days after TCRalphabeta/CD19-depleted stem cell transplant. The CDR3 nucleotides are TGTGCCAGCAGTGAGGAAGACAGGGTTAGCGAGCAGTACTTC. This translates into CASSEEDRVSEQYF.